This T cell receptor beta chain emerged from a study of cytomegalovirus exposure and HLA in healthy donors. Primers for the PCR totalled 60 Vbeta and 13 Jbeta. The protocol was immunoSEQ multiplex PCR, while the TCRdb copy is restricted to in-frame clones and leaves out a portion. Of some 120,000 clones in the sample, approximately 81% were seen once. The sequence derives from a man aged 25-45 years in good health and CMV-seropositive. Source material: PBMCs.

The CDR3 loop is CASSLTGAGGNTIYF. The CDR3, as DNA: TGTGCCAGCAGCTTGACAGGGGCCGGTGGAAACACCATATATTTT. The chain links TRBV13 to TRBJ1-3; 8 nucleotides align to TRBD1. The length of the CDR3 is 15 residues. Germline assignment: CDR1 PRHDT and CDR2 FYEKMQ (reference sequence). Trimming removed 3 bases from V and 3 bases from J; junction bases left unmatched: 4.